The present T cell receptor (beta chain) was sequenced within a study of shared clonotypes between healthy human individuals. Whole-study findings and limits: Depth of sequencing was expected to influence donor clonotype sharing.

Measured with immunoSEQ multiplex PCR; TCRdb has only the in-frame clones, and not every one. The data contain 2 million or so clones, roughly 94% of them singletons. V shed 6 bases and J 6 bases; nucleotides not matched to a gene: 6. Germline V lookup: CDR1 SNHLY, CDR2 FYNNEI. CDR3 size: 14 residues. On this clone: Antigen: not known.

V gene TRBV2 combines with J gene TRBJ2-7; 12 bases agree with TRBD2. This clonotype was sampled from a man aged 18 to 29 in good health. Sequences were obtained from naive CD4+ T cells sorted from blood. This sample's subset: CD45RA+ positively selected. The CDR3 region has the DNA TGTGCCAGCAGGCGGACTAGCGGGATGGGCGAGCAGTACTTC. As protein: CASRRTSGMGEQYF.